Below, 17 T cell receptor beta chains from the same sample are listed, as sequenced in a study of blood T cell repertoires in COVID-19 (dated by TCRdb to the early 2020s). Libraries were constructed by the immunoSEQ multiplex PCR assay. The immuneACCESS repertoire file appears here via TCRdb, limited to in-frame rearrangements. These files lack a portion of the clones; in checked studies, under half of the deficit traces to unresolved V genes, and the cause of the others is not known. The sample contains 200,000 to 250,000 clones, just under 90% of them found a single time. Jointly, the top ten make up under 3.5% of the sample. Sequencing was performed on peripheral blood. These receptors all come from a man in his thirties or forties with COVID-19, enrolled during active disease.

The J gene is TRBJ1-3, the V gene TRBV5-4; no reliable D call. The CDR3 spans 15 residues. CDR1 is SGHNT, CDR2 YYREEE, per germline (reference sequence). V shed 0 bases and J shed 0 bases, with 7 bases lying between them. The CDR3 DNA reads TGTGCCAGCAGCTTGGGGCACAGCTCTGGAAACACCATATATTTT. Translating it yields CASSLGHSSGNTIYF.

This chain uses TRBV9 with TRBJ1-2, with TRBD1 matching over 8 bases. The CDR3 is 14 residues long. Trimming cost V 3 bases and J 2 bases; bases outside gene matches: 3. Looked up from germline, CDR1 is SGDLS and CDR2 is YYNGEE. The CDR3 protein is CASSAGQVNYGYTF. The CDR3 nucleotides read TGTGCCAGCAGCGCGGGACAGGTAAACTATGGCTACACCTTC. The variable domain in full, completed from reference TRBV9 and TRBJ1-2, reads DSGVTQTPKHLITATGQRVTLRCSPRSGDLSVYWYQQSLDQGLQFLIQYYNGEERAKGNILERFSAQQFPDLHSELNLSSLELGDSALYFCASSAGQVNYGYTFGSGTRLTVV.

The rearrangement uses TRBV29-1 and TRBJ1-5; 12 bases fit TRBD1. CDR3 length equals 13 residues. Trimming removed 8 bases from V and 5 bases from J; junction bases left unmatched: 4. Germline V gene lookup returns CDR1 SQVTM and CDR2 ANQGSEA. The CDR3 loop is CSIGTGGDQPQHF. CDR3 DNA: TGCAGCATCGGGACAGGGGGCGATCAGCCCCAGCATTTT.

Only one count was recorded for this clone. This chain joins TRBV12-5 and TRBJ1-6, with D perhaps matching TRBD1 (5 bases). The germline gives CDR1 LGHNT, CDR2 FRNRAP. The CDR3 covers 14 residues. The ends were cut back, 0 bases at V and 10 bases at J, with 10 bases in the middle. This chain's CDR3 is CASGLVSGYSPLHF. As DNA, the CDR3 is TGTGCTAGTGGTTTGGTATCAGGGTACTCACCCCTCCACTTT.

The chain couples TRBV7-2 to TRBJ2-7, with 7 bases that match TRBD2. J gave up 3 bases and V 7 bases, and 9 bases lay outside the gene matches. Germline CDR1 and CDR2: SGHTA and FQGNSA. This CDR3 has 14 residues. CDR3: CASTLGREYYEQYF. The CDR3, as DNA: TGTGCCAGCACTCTGGGGCGGGAGTACTACGAGCAGTACTTC.

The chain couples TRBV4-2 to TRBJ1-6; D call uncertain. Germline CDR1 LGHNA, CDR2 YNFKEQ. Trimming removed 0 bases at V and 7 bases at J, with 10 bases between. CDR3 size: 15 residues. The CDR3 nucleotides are TGTGCCAGCAGCCAAGATCCAGGCAGCAATTCACCCCTCCACTTT. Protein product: CASSQDPGSNSPLHF.

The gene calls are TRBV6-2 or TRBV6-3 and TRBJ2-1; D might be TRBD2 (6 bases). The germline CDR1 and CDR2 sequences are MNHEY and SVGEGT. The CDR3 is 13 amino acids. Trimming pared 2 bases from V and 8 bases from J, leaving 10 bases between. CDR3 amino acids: CASSYGGRHEQFF. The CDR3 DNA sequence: TGTGCCAGCAGTTACGGGGGGAGGCATGAGCAGTTCTTC.

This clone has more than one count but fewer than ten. CDR3 coding DNA: TGCGCCAGCAGCCAAGGAGGATCGGTCCCTGTCAAACCCCTCCACTTT. It is translated as CASSQGGSVPVKPLHF. This rearrangement joins TRBV4-1 to TRBJ1-6, with unresolved D. The CDR3 totals 16 residues. The germline CDR1 and CDR2 sequences are MGHRA and YSYEKL. Trimming removed 1 base at V and 12 bases at J, with 19 bases between.

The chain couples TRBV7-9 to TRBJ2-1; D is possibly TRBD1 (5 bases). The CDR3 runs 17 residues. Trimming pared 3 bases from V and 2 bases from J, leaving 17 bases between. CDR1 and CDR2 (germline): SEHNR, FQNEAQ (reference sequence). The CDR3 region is CASSFVVGALTYNEQFF. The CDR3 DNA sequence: TGTGCCAGCAGCTTCGTGGTAGGGGCCCTTACCTACAATGAGCAGTTCTTC.

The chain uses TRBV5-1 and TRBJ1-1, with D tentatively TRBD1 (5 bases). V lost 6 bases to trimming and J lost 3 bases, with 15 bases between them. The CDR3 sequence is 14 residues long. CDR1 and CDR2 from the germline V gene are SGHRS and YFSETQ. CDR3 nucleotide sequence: TGCGCCAGCACCCTCGACAGCTGGGACACTGAAGCTTTCTTT. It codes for CASTLDSWDTEAFF.

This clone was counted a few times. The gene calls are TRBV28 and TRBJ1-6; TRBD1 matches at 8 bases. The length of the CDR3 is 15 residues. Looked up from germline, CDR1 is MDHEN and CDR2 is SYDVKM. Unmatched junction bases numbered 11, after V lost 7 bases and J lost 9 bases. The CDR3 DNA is TGTGCCAGCATCTCAATGGACAGGGTGGGTTCACCCCTCCACTTT. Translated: CASISMDRVGSPLHF.

DNA of the CDR3: TGTGCCAGCAGCGTAGAGGACAGGGGGGTCTTGGTTACTGGGGCCAACGTCCTGACTTTC. It codes for CASSVEDRGVLVTGANVLTF. This chain uses TRBV9 with TRBJ2-6, with TRBD1 matching 10 bases. With 0 bases clipped from V and 2 bases from J, the junction kept 11 bases outside the gene matches. Germline CDR1 and CDR2: SGDLS and YYNGEE. CDR3 length equals 20 residues.

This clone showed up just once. CDR3 bases: TGTGCCAGCTCACCACCGAAGACTTCGCGCACAGATACGCAGTATTTT. This codes for CASSPPKTSRTDTQYF. This chain links TRBV18 with TRBJ2-3; D remains ambiguous. The CDR3 loop spans 16 amino acids. The germline gives CDR1 KGHSH, CDR2 LQKENI. The V gene lost 0 bases and the J gene lost 1 base, with 11 bases spanning the gap.

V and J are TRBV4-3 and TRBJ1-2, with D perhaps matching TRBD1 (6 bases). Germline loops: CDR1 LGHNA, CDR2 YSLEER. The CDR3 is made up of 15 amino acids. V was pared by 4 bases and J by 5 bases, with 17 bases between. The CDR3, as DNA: TGCGCCAGCAGCCCGAGATCAGGGGCGCGGTATGGCTACACCTTC. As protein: CASSPRSGARYGYTF.

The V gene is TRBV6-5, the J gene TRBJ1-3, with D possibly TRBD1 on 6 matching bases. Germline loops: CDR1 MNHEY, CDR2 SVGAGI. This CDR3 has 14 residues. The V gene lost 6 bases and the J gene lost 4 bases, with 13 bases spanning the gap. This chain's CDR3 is CASRPQGSGNTIYF. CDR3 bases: TGTGCCAGCAGGCCCCAGGGGTCCGGAAACACCATATATTTT.

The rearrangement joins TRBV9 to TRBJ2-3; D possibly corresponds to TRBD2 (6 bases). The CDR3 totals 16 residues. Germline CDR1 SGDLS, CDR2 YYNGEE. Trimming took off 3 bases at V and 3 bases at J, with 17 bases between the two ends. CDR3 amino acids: CASSAVTGSSTDTQYF. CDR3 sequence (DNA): TGTGCCAGCAGCGCCGTGACCGGGAGCTCTACAGATACGCAGTATTTT.

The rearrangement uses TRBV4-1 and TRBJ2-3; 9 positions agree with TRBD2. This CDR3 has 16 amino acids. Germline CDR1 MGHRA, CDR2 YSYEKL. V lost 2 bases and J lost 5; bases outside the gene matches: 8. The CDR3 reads CASSQFVAGVQDTQYF. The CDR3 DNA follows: TGCGCCAGCAGCCAATTCGTAGCGGGGGTCCAAGATACGCAGTATTTT.